This entry describes one TCR beta chain. This clonotype was counted many times. Its antigen has not been determined. The input lacks base qualities; no much larger clone sits a single base away. The sample is drawn from a study of response to subunit inactivated influenza vaccine (dated by TCRdb to the late 2010s). For the study in its entirety: The study used deep quantitative T cell receptor repertoire profiling to track responses to a trivalent subunit inactivated influenza vaccine. On the study overall, not on this receptor specifically: The authors suggested that each seasonal influenza vaccination may recruit only a limited number of new T cells.

From its cysteine to its phenylalanine, the CDR3 spans 14 amino acids. This entry keeps only the CDR3 DNA: 42 bases, framed from base 1. V is reduced by 2 bases and J by 10 bases, leaving a spacing of 14 bases between them. Reading the germline V gene gives CDR1 KGHDR and CDR2 SFDVKD. The receptor library was made with RT-PCR. The instrument given in TCRdb is Illumina HiSeq 2500. TCRdb reprocessing: public reads trimmed at Q25 with fastp, clones called with MiXCR, in-frame beta chains kept. Here each entry gathers all rows of one CDR3 protein and keeps the most common genes and DNA. This sample is represented by roughly 570,000 distinct CDR3 sequences; 14% of them were singletons. The leading ten clones occupy 11% of the sample.

The sequence links TRBV24-1 to TRBJ2-1, with the D segment identity uncertain. The TCR sequence derives from a man aged 45-65 years who received an inactivated influenza vaccine. Donor details come from another sample of the same person, matched by shared clones. Specimen: PBMCs from blood, collected approximately 13 days after vaccination. The CDR3 region: CATSDSMMMGEQFF. The nucleotide sequence reads TGTGCCACCAGTGATTCTATGATGATGGGCGAGCAGTTCTTC.